This TCR beta chain was profiled in a study of CD8+CD57+ T cells in acquired aplastic anemia. Across the study: Sorting CD4+ and CD8+ cells gave DNA averaging approximately 3 ug.

Genomic DNA, serving as template, underwent TCR beta VDJ and CDR3 profiling. Via MiXCR, TCRdb re-called the reads, giving one row per CDR3 protein. This sample carries 150,000 to 200,000 distinct CDR3 sequences, about 64% of them seen once, and the ten largest clones take approximately 44%. Details on this clonotype: The antigen is undetermined.

General study points: It was found that more than 25 CD8+ CDR3 sequences were shared between patients and controls. Any difference that existed in CD8+ Simpson's diversity between patients and controls was not significant.

Trimming took 11 bases from V and 0 from J, leaving 13 bases between them. CDR1 and CDR2 from the germline V gene are SNHLY and FYNNEI. The CDR3 extends over 13 amino acids. The source of this sequence is a human donor with severe aplastic anemia or a healthy control (not recorded which). Sample: sorted CD4+, CD8+, or CD8+CD57+ T cells (not recorded which) from PBMCs. The chain combines TRBV2 with TRBJ1-1; unclear D gene. This CDR3 is CAGKGGMNTEAFF. CDR3 bases: TGTGCCGGGAAGGGTGGAATGAACACTGAAGCTTTCTTT.